What follows are 10 T cell receptor beta chains derived from one specimen sequenced in a study of OX40 agonist ivuxolimab in advanced cancers. Generated by immunoSEQ multiplex PCR, the TCRdb table keeps only in-frame clones and is missing some. Of tens of thousands of clones in the sample, about nine tenths were seen once. The source was CD4+ or CD8+ T cells sorted from blood, collected in a trial of the OX40 agonist ivuxolimab. The receptors originated from an adult with an advanced solid tumor such as melanoma, head and neck, liver or kidney cancer.

The genes are TRBV7-2 and TRBJ2-2, with TRBD2 matching over 8 bases. V was pared by 7 bases and J by 1 base, with 11 bases of the junction left unmatched. The CDR3 consists of 17 residues. Per germline, CDR1 SGHTA and CDR2 FQGNSA. CDR3 in DNA: TGTGCCAGCAACCCCGGGGGGGGCGCAGGGAACACCGGGGAGCTGTTTTTT. Protein sequence: CASNPGGGAGNTGELFF. Full variable domain (missing parts from reference TRBV7-2 and TRBJ2-2): GAGVSQSPSNKVTEKGKDVELRCDPISGHTALYWYRQSLGQGLEFLIYFQGNSAPDKSGLPSDRFSAERTGGSVSTLTIQRTQQEDSAVYLCASNPGGGAGNTGELFFGEGSRLTVL.

This chain connects TRBV5-6 to TRBJ1-1; a possible D gene is TRBD1 (5 bases). Germline lookup yields CDR1 SGHDT and CDR2 YYEEEE. The CDR3 sequence is 14 residues long. V was clipped by 3 bases and J by 3 bases, with 12 bases between them. CDR3 sequence: CASSSGGGDTEAFF. In nucleotides, the CDR3 is TGTGCCAGCAGCTCGGGCGGGGGGGACACTGAAGCTTTCTTT.

The chain employs TRBV7-2 and TRBJ1-1; no reliable D call. CDR1 and CDR2 (germline): SGHTA, FQGNSA. V gave up 0 bases and J gave up 5 bases, with 13 bases separating them. This CDR3 is built from 15 residues. The CDR3 is CASSLALRSGTEAFF. The CDR3, as DNA: TGTGCCAGCAGCTTAGCGCTCAGGTCTGGGACTGAAGCTTTCTTT. Based on the CDR3 plus reference TRBV7-2 and TRBJ1-1, the full variable domain is GAGVSQSPSNKVTEKGKDVELRCDPISGHTALYWYRQSLGQGLEFLIYFQGNSAPDKSGLPSDRFSAERTGGSVSTLTIQRTQQEDSAVYLCASSLALRSGTEAFFGQGTRLTVV.

This chain uses TRBV19 with TRBJ1-5; 8 bases fit TRBD1. CDR3 length equals 15 residues. Trimming at V came to 5 bases and at J to 4 bases, leaving 7 bases not matched to a gene. Looked up from germline, CDR1 is LNHDA and CDR2 is SQIVND (reference sequence). The CDR3 spells CASSPQTGENQPQHF. The CDR3 coding sequence is TGTGCCAGTAGTCCGCAGACAGGGGAAAATCAGCCCCAGCATTTT.

This chain uses TRBV14 with TRBJ1-6, with TRBD1 matching over 7 bases. The length of the CDR3 is 15 residues. CDR1 is SGHDN and CDR2 is FVKESK in the germline V gene. Germline trimming cut 4 bases from V and 6 bases from J; bases unmatched to any gene: 6. The CDR3 DNA reads TGTGCCAGCAGCCCCACTGGGACAGTTAATTCACCCCTCCACTTT. Translating gives CASSPTGTVNSPLHF.

V is TRBV28 and J is TRBJ2-5; D perhaps matches TRBD2 (5 bases). V lost 7 bases, J lost 2 bases, and 14 bases lay in between. Germline-derived CDR1 and CDR2 are MDHEN and SYDVKM. The CDR3 contains 14 residues. The CDR3 here is CASNPGLIQETQYF. CDR3 sequence (DNA): TGTGCCAGCAATCCAGGACTGATACAAGAGACCCAGTACTTC.

The rearrangement uses TRBV4-1 and TRBJ1-1; D remains ambiguous. The CDR3 loop spans 15 amino acids. Germline CDR1 is MGHRA and CDR2 is YSYEKL. Trimming cost V 4 bases and J 4 bases, with 16 bases left between them. CDR3 nucleotide sequence: TGCGCCAGCAGCCTCATGGCAATCCGCCCCACTGAAGCTTTCTTT. This translates into CASSLMAIRPTEAFF.

This chain uses TRBV18 with TRBJ1-1; 9 bases agree with TRBD1. CDR1 and CDR2 from the germline V gene are KGHSH and LQKENI. The trim removed 3 bases at V and 4 bases at J, leaving 6 bases unmatched. The CDR3 contains 15 residues. DNA of the CDR3: TGTGCCAGCTCACCGAGGACAGGGGACCTCACTGAAGCTTTCTTT. Translating it yields CASSPRTGDLTEAFF.

This clone was seen just once. V gene TRBV6-4 combines with J gene TRBJ1-1; possibly TRBD1 for D (6 bases). Germline CDR1 is MRHNA and CDR2 is SNTAGT. The V end was cut by 0 bases, the J end by 1 base, with 15 bases between. This CDR3 has 17 amino acids. The DNA for the CDR3 is TGTGCCAGCAGTGACTCGGTCCGGGGGCGGGAGAACACTGAAGCTTTCTTT. It yields the protein CASSDSVRGRENTEAFF.

The chain uses TRBV6-5 and TRBJ1-3, with 9 bases lining up with TRBD1. The CDR3 is 15 amino acids. Per the germline V gene, CDR1 is MNHEY and CDR2 is SVGAGI. Trimming took 9 bases from V and 4 from J; bases not matched to a gene: 10. The CDR3 loop reads CASRLQGADGNTIYF. DNA for the CDR3: TGTGCCAGTCGCCTACAGGGGGCAGACGGAAACACCATATATTTT.